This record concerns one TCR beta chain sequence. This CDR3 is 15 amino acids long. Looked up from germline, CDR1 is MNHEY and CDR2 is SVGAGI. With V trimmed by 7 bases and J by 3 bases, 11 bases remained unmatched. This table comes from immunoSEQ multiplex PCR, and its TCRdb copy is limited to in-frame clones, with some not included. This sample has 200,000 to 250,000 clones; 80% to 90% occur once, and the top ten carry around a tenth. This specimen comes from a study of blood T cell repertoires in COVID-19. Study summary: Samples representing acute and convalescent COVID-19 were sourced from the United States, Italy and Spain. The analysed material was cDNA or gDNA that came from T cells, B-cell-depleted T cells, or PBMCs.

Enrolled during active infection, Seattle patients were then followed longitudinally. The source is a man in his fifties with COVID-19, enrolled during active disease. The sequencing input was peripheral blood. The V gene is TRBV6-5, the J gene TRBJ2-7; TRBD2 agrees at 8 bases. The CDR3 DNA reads TGTGCCAGCAAAGGGAGCGGGAGCTCCTACTACGAGCAGTACTTC. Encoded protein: CASKGSGSSYYEQYF.